This TCR beta chain was profiled in a study of T cell responses to AZD1222 COVID-19 vaccine. Regarding the study as a whole: AZD1222 recipients seropositive at baseline numbered only 5 to 7. Unmutated variant regions are reportedly the target of nearly half of TCRs that are spike-specific.

Of note for this clone: Its target is not known.

The CDR3 is 14 residues long. The V and J ends lost 3 bases and 12 bases, in that order; junction bases with no gene match: 11. CDR1 and CDR2 (germline): SQVTM, ANQGSEA. TCRdb's copy holds only in-frame clones and misses some; the assay was immunoSEQ multiplex PCR. The sample yields roughly 70,000 clones, about 80% seen once. Here the sequenced sample was peripheral blood, taken 28 days after the second AZD1222 dose. The chain is built from TRBV29-1 and TRBJ2-1; 10 bases align to TRBD2. The TCR sequence derives from an adult who received the AZD1222 COVID-19 vaccine. The CDR3 reads CSVELAGDLLGQFF. For the CDR3, the DNA is TGCAGCGTTGAGCTAGCGGGGGACCTTCTTGGGCAGTTCTTC.